This T cell receptor beta chain originates from a study of blood T cell repertoires in COVID-19. Whole-study context: Both acute and convalescent COVID-19 samples were obtained from the United States, Italy and Spain.

The CDR3 spans 14 residues. Trimming took off 0 bases at V and 2 bases at J, with 8 bases between the two ends. Germline CDR1 is SGHRS and CDR2 is YFSETQ. Clones were read by immunoSEQ multiplex PCR, and TCRdb kept only the in-frame ones, dropping some. The sample yields tens of thousands of clones, 75% to 90% seen once. Sequencing was carried out using peripheral blood. The origin of this receptor is a woman older than 75 with active or convalescent COVID-19. The chain combines TRBV5-1 with TRBJ2-5, with no clear D. Here the CDR3 DNA reads TGCGCCAGCAGCTTGGTTCCCAGTCAAGAGACCCAGTACTTC. Translating it yields CASSLVPSQETQYF.